These 8 T cell receptor beta chains came from one sample sequenced in a study of blood T cell repertoires in COVID-19 (dated by TCRdb to 2018 to 2021). The library was obtained by the immunoSEQ multiplex PCR assay. TCRdb provides this immuneACCESS table in a form limited to in-frame rearrangements. Some clones are lacking; in checked studies, under half of them reflect an unresolved V gene, and why the rest are absent is not known. Present in this sample are roughly 240,000 clones, more than 75% of which were seen just once. Roughly 1.6% of the sample rests with the top ten. The source material was peripheral blood. These receptors originate from an older woman who had recovered from COVID-19.

The chain employs TRBV7-9 and TRBJ1-1; TRBD1 might be the D (6 bases). The CDR3 spans 14 residues. V dropped 4 bases and J dropped 7 bases, with 16 bases sitting between them. Germline V gene sequence: CDR1 SEHNR, CDR2 FQNEAQ (reference sequence). CDR3: CASSSIRGQIEAFF. The CDR3, as DNA: TGTGCCAGCAGCTCAATTAGGGGACAAATTGAAGCTTTCTTT. Supplemented by reference TRBV7-9 and TRBJ1-1, the full variable domain reads DTGVSQNPRHKITKRGQNVTFRCDPISEHNRLYWYRQTLGQGPEFLTYFQNEAQLEKSRLLSDRFSAERPKGSFSTLEIQRTEQGDSAMYLCASSSIRGQIEAFFGQGTRLTVV.

As regards this clone: Distinct nucleotide sequences in the sample also encode this CDR3. The CDR3 region is CASRRTGGYEQYF. The CDR3 bases are TGTGCCAGCAGAAGGACAGGGGGCTACGAGCAGTACTTC. V gene TRBV28 combines with J gene TRBJ2-7; 10 positions match TRBD1. The CDR3 covers 13 residues. V shed 6 bases, J shed 3 bases, and the junction held 2 bases outside the gene matches. CDR1 MDHEN and CDR2 SYDVKM come from the germline V gene.

V and J are TRBV4-2 and TRBJ1-4, with D perhaps matching TRBD1 (6 bases). This CDR3 comprises 15 residues. Between the trimmed V and J ends, which lost 6 bases and 3 bases, there was a span of 14 bases. Germline CDR1 and CDR2: LGHNA and YNFKEQ. CDR3 sequence: CASRSGEGPNEKLFF. CDR3 DNA sequence: TGTGCCAGCAGGTCAGGGGAAGGGCCTAATGAAAAACTGTTTTTT.

CDR3 in DNA: TGTGCCAGCAGCCTTTCCGGGACTAGCGGGGTTCAAGAGACCCAGTACTTC. This gives the protein CASSLSGTSGVQETQYF. The gene calls are TRBV3-1 (or the pseudogene TRBV3-2) and TRBJ2-5; TRBD2 agrees at 13 bases. The CDR3 length is 17 residues. Losses at the gene ends were 4 bases for V and 2 bases for J; bases not matched to a gene: 7. Germline CDR1 is LGHDT and CDR2 is YNNKEL (reference sequence).

The rearrangement joins TRBV3-1 (or the pseudogene TRBV3-2) to TRBJ2-7; possible D gene TRBD2, 6 bases. The CDR3 consists of 15 residues. Trimming removed 1 base at V and 3 bases at J, with 13 bases between. CDR1 LGHDT and CDR2 YNNKEL come from the germline V gene (reference sequence). The CDR3 is CASSQGPGVIYEQYF. Written as DNA, the CDR3 is TGTGCCAGCAGCCAAGGCCCGGGAGTTATCTACGAGCAGTACTTC.

The rearrangement uses TRBV21-1 and TRBJ1-2; the table's D call of TRBD1 was not tested on the DNA. TRBV21-1 is labeled a pseudogene. The CDR3 sequence is 13 residues long. The CDR3 here is CASSKGQGDGYTF. The CDR3 DNA follows: TGTGCCAGCAGCAAAGGGCAAGGGGATGGCTACACCTTC.

This clone was seen more than once but under ten times. The chain recombines TRBV6-4 with TRBJ1-2; D perhaps matches TRBD1 (5 bases). This CDR3 spans 15 amino acids. The ends were cut back, 3 bases at V and 2 bases at J, with 13 bases in the middle. The germline gives CDR1 MRHNA, CDR2 SNTAGT. The CDR3 DNA reads as TGTGCCAGCAGTGAATCCGTGACAGCCAACTATGGCTACACCTTC. It encodes CASSESVTANYGYTF.

The V and J genes are TRBV6-5 and TRBJ2-7; no definite D call. CDR3 length: 13 residues. Deletions cut 7 bases from V and 2 bases from J, with 12 bases between. CDR1 is MNHEY, CDR2 SVGAGI, per germline. CDR3 region: CASNLEPPYEQYF. The CDR3 DNA follows: TGTGCCAGCAACCTAGAGCCCCCCTACGAGCAGTACTTC.